The clone carrying this T cell receptor beta chain occurred many times. TCRdb's copy holds only in-frame clones and misses some; the assay was immunoSEQ multiplex PCR. The sample holds hundreds of thousands of clones, around 72% seen once. Germline values: CDR1 LNHDA, CDR2 SQIVND (reference sequence). The CDR3 sequence is 18 residues long. Trimming shortened V by 6 bases and J by 2 bases, and 23 bases separated the two germline ends. Recent acute infections and vaccinations were absent in the healthy HIV-negative adult donors. These data come from a study of shared clonotypes between healthy human individuals. Study-level information: Each donor's CD4 naive and CD4 memory cells filled three plates apiece, CD8 naive two, and CD8 memory one.

The rearrangement uses TRBV19 and TRBJ1-3; weak D call: TRBD1 (5 bases). Sequencing was performed on memory CD4+ T cells sorted from blood. Indicated subset: CD45RA-negative fraction. This sequence was found in a woman in her 30s in good health. The CDR3 here is CASRDSGTAGNTGNTIYF. For the CDR3, the DNA is TGTGCCAGTAGGGATTCAGGGACTGCTGGAAATACTGGAAACACCATATATTTT.